What follows describes a single TCR beta chain. Survey-level immunoSEQ sequencing profiled the TCR beta repertoire. Sequencing was performed with immunoSEQ multiplex PCR; in TCRdb, only in-frame clones are kept and a portion is missing. This table has some 48,000 clones, over 90% appearing once. The CDR3 is 12 amino acids. Trimming removed 0 bases at V and 6 bases at J, with 5 bases between. Germline CDR1 reads PRHDT; CDR2 reads FYEKMQ (reference sequence). The specimen was PBMCs. This chain links TRBV13 with TRBJ2-5; D gene uncertain. This receptor was identified in a man aged 35-49 years with rheumatoid arthritis. The CDR3 spells CASSLGTQTQYF. The DNA for the CDR3 is TGTGCCAGCAGCTTAGGCACCCAGACCCAGTACTTC.